Listed below are T cell receptor beta chains from one sample, sequenced in a study of cytomegalovirus exposure and HLA in healthy donors. Measured with immunoSEQ multiplex PCR; TCRdb has only the in-frame clones, and not every one. The sample consists of just over 150,000 clones, approximately 81% of them appearing once. Sequenced input: PBMCs. These receptors originate from a man younger than 35 in good health and CMV-seronegative. Both conserved end residues are part of each CDR3. D genes are given only for firm matches. Clone size is given for some rows only: seen once, a few or many times, or a class if the clone is expanded.

CASSVGGWGGETQYF | TGTGCCAGCAGCGTAGGCGGTTGGGGAGGAGAGACCCAGTACTTC | TRBV9 | - | - | 15 | TRBJ2-5
CASSFEHEQFF | TGTGCCAGCAGTTTTGAGCATGAGCAGTTCTTC | TRBV27 | - | - | 11 | TRBJ2-1
CASSQDTASTVSPLHF | TGCGCCAGCAGCCAAGATACGGCGTCTACAGTCTCACCCCTCCACTTT | TRBV4-1 | few | - | 16 | TRBJ1-6
CASSGTPMDSPLHF | TGTGCCAGCAGCGGGACACCTATGGATTCACCCCTCCACTTT | TRBV9 | - | - | 14 | TRBJ1-6
CASSQRTYANTGELFF | TGCGCCAGCAGCCAGCGGACATACGCGAACACCGGGGAGCTGTTTTTT | TRBV4-1 | - | - | 16 | TRBJ2-2
CASSTPGLASEQFF | TGTGCCAGCAGCACCCCGGGACTAGCGAGCGAGCAGTTCTTC | TRBV9 | - | TRBD2 | 14 | TRBJ2-1
CSVDPRTSGGTDTQYF | TGCAGCGTTGACCCTAGGACTAGCGGCGGCACAGATACGCAGTATTTT | TRBV29-1 | - | TRBD2 | 16 | TRBJ2-3
CASSVGGSWGSPLHF | TGTGCCAGCAGCGTAGGAGGGTCATGGGGTTCACCCCTCCACTTT | TRBV9 | - | - | 15 | TRBJ1-6
CASSLGGAGEETQYF | TGTGCCAGCAGCTTGGGGGGGGCAGGAGAAGAGACCCAGTACTTC | TRBV7-3 | - | - | 15 | TRBJ2-5
CASSRVKLAGVREQYF | TGCGCCAGCAGCCGGGTGAAGCTAGCGGGAGTACGGGAGCAGTACTTC | TRBV4-1 | - | TRBD2 | 16 | TRBJ2-7
CASSLVGTGTEAFF | TGTGCCAGCAGCTTAGTCGGCACGGGGACTGAAGCTTTCTTT | TRBV11-2 | once | - | 14 | TRBJ1-1
CASSTSGTGFETQYF | TGTGCCAGCAGCACCTCCGGGACAGGATTTGAGACCCAGTACTTC | TRBV7-9 | - | TRBD1 | 15 | TRBJ2-5
CASSFGGGGTDTQYF | TGTGCCAGCAGCTTCGGCGGGGGGGGCACAGATACGCAGTATTTT | TRBV5-6 | - | TRBD2 | 15 | TRBJ2-3
CASSADRVNTEAFF | TGTGCCAGCAGCGCGGACAGGGTGAACACTGAAGCTTTCTTT | TRBV5-6 | - | TRBD1 | 14 | TRBJ1-1
CASSLLGLAGDNEQFF | TGTGCCAGCAGCTTGTTGGGACTAGCGGGAGACAATGAGCAGTTCTTC | TRBV5-6 | - | TRBD2 | 16 | TRBJ2-1
CASRPREIANTGELFF | TGTGCCAGCAGACCCCGTGAGATAGCGAACACCGGGGAGCTGTTTTTT | TRBV27 | - | - | 16 | TRBJ2-2
CASSPGPAGYNEQFF | TGTGCCAGCAGCCCCGGACCGGCGGGTTACAATGAGCAGTTCTTC | TRBV5-5 | - | - | 15 | TRBJ2-1
CASRTERSDTQYF | TGTGCCAGTAGAACGGAGAGGTCAGATACGCAGTATTTT | TRBV19 | - | - | 13 | TRBJ2-3
CASSTGQYNEQFF | TGTGCCAGCAGCACGGGACAGTACAATGAGCAGTTCTTC | TRBV9 | - | TRBD1 | 13 | TRBJ2-1
CASTSGGVGYGYTF | TGTGCCAGCACCTCAGGGGGAGTGGGCTATGGCTACACCTTC | TRBV6-1 | - | TRBD1 | 14 | TRBJ1-2
CAISRGVGEQYF | TGTGCCATCAGTCGCGGGGTGGGCGAGCAGTACTTC | TRBV10-3 | - | - | 12 | TRBJ2-7
CASSKAGGTEAFF | TGTGCCAGCAGTAAAGCGGGAGGCACTGAAGCTTTCTTT | TRBV7-9 | - | - | 13 | TRBJ1-1
CASSLAGLAGAQETQYF | TGTGCCAGCAGCTTGGCTGGACTAGCGGGGGCCCAAGAGACCCAGTACTTC | TRBV5-4 | - | TRBD2 | 17 | TRBJ2-5
CASRPGTSGVNEQFF | TGTGCCAGCAGACCCGGGACTAGCGGGGTCAATGAGCAGTTCTTC | TRBV5-6 | - | TRBD2 | 15 | TRBJ2-1
CASSLDRFADTQYF | TGTGCCAGCAGCCTGGACAGATTCGCAGATACGCAGTATTTT | TRBV9 | - | - | 14 | TRBJ2-3
CASISSRSGNGYTF | TGTGCCAGCATTTCTTCGCGCTCGGGGAATGGCTACACCTTC | TRBV2 | - | - | 14 | TRBJ1-2
CASSLGLRLAKNIQYF | TGCGCCAGCAGCTTGGGGTTGCGGCTAGCCAAAAACATTCAGTACTTC | TRBV5-1 | - | - | 16 | TRBJ2-4
CAWDSFSNQPQHF | TGTGCCTGGGACAGTTTTAGCAATCAGCCCCAGCATTTT | TRBV30 | once | - | 13 | TRBJ1-5
CASTQGAGGQPQHF | TGTGCCAGTACTCAGGGGGCGGGGGGGCAGCCCCAGCATTTT | TRBV19 | - | TRBD1 | 14 | TRBJ1-5
CASSYTGGSSYEQYF | TGTGCCAGCAGTTACACGGGGGGTAGCTCCTACGAGCAGTACTTC | TRBV6-5 | - | TRBD2 | 15 | TRBJ2-7
CSVETLAVTSGITGEQFF | TGCAGCGTTGAAACCCTCGCTGTTACTAGCGGGATCACTGGTGAGCAGTTCTTC | TRBV29-1 | - | TRBD2 | 18 | TRBJ2-1
CASSSTSGKGDNEQFF | TGTGCCAGCAGCTCCACTAGCGGAAAGGGCGACAATGAGCAGTTCTTC | TRBV7-3 | once | TRBD2 | 16 | TRBJ2-1
CASSGPPGTGELFF | TGTGCCAGCAGTGGGCCTCCAGGAACCGGGGAGCTGTTTTTT | TRBV2 | - | - | 14 | TRBJ2-2
CASRAQGASTNTIYF | TGTGCCAGCAGAGCCCAGGGGGCCTCGACAAACACCATATATTTT | TRBV7-9 | once | TRBD1 | 15 | TRBJ1-3
CASSEVPVSDTQYF | TGTGCCAGCAGTGAGGTCCCGGTATCCGATACGCAGTATTTT | TRBV6-1 | - | - | 14 | TRBJ2-3
CASSLAEGEAQHF | TGCGCCAGCAGCTTGGCCGAGGGGGAAGCCCAGCATTTT | TRBV5-1 | - | - | 13 | TRBJ1-5
CASSPRQDPYEQYF | TGCGCCAGCAGCCCGCGACAGGACCCCTACGAGCAGTACTTC | TRBV5-1 | once | - | 14 | TRBJ2-7
CASSYRDRVYGYTF | TGTGCCAGCAGTTACCGGGACAGGGTCTATGGCTACACCTTC | TRBV6-6 | - | TRBD1 | 14 | TRBJ1-2
CASSSGGFNQPQHF | TGTGCCAGCAGTTCGGGAGGGTTTAATCAGCCCCAGCATTTT | TRBV27 | - | - | 14 | TRBJ1-5
CASSPGTNYGYTF | TGTGCCAGCAGCCCCGGGACTAACTATGGCTACACCTTC | TRBV7-8 | - | - | 13 | TRBJ1-2
CASSRTGGTYNEQFF | TGCGCCAGCAGCCGGACGGGGGGGACCTACAATGAGCAGTTCTTC | TRBV4-3 | - | TRBD2 | 15 | TRBJ2-1
CSVEAGNYGYTF | TGCAGCGTTGAAGCAGGGAACTATGGCTACACCTTC | TRBV29-1 | - | - | 12 | TRBJ1-2
CASSLREGSGNQPQHF | TGTGCCAGCAGCCTCCGGGAAGGGTCGGGGAATCAGCCCCAGCATTTT | TRBV7-3 | few | - | 16 | TRBJ1-5
CASSWTGTLGLEAFF | TGTGCCAGCTCCTGGACAGGAACCCTCGGCCTCGAAGCTTTCTTT | TRBV28 | - | TRBD1 | 15 | TRBJ1-1
CASSMGTGIGNTIYF | TGTGCCAGTAGTATGGGGACAGGGATCGGAAACACCATATATTTT | TRBV19 | - | TRBD1 | 15 | TRBJ1-3
CASSPKTSGQETQYF | TGTGCCAGCAGCCCCAAGACTAGCGGTCAAGAGACCCAGTACTTC | TRBV6-6 | few | TRBD2 | 15 | TRBJ2-5
CASSETGGGRFF | TGTGCCAGCAGTGAAACAGGGGGAGGGCGGTTCTTC | TRBV6-1 | - | - | 12 | TRBJ2-1
CASSTSGSLHEQYF | TGTGCCAGCAGTACTAGCGGGAGTCTCCACGAGCAGTACTTC | TRBV28 | - | TRBD2 | 14 | TRBJ2-7